The 5 T cell receptor beta chains below were found in one sample sequenced in a study of T cell repertoires in cytomegalovirus infection. MiXCR, run by TCRdb on the reads, gives a single entry per CDR3 protein. The sample contains 50,000 or so distinct CDR3 sequences, about a fifth of which appear only once. These receptors' targets are unknown. Source: CD8+ T cells from cultured PBMCs, taken from culture after CMV antigen stimulation. The receptors shown here come from a human donor in good health (CMV status not recorded). Some clones in this sample may be carry-over from other donors' samples.

This clonotype was observed a handful of times. The V and J genes are TRBV6-2 or TRBV6-3 and TRBJ1-2, with TRBD1 matching over 8 bases. Germline trimming cut 5 bases from V and 4 bases from J; bases unmatched to any gene: 6. Germline lookup yields CDR1 MNHEY and CDR2 SVGEGT. This CDR3 has 14 amino acids. CDR3 sequence reads: CASSDRGQLYGYTF. CDR3 sequence (DNA): TGTGCCAGCAGTGACAGGGGACAACTCTATGGCTACACCTTC.

The chain uses TRBV18 and TRBJ2-3; D gene ambiguous. The CDR3 sequence is 16 residues long. CDR1 is KGHSH and CDR2 is LQKENI in the germline V gene. V lost 6 bases to trimming and J lost 2 bases, with 18 bases between them. This CDR3 is CASSPRLDQSTDTQYF. The DNA for the CDR3 is TGTGCCAGCTCCCCCAGACTGGATCAATCCACAGATACGCAGTATTTT.

A remark on this clonotype: A much larger clonotype is one base distant, so this may be a read error. In this CDR3 the conserved last residue, phenylalanine or tryptophan, is missing, so a read error is likely. V gene TRBV7-8 combines with J gene TRBJ1-1; a weak D match, TRBD1 (5 bases). Germline CDR1 is SGHVS and CDR2 is FQNEAQ. V dropped 5 bases and J dropped 4 bases, with 17 bases sitting between them. CDR3 length equals 15 residues. The CDR3 spells CASSDAGTWGTEAFL. The CDR3 DNA reads as TGTGCCAGCAGCGACGCCGGGACGTGGGGCACTGAAGCTTTCTTG.

Here the CDR3 reads CASSEDPDTQYF. The CDR3 DNA follows: TGTGCCAGCAGTGAAGATCCAGATACGCAGTATTTT. The chain links TRBV6-1 to TRBJ2-3; D gene unclear. With 1 base removed from V and 4 bases from J, the gap between germline ends came to 3 bases. The CDR3 loop spans 12 amino acids. In germline, CDR1 is MNHNS, CDR2 SASEGT.

The chain couples TRBV5-4 to TRBJ1-1; D remains ambiguous. Germline V gene lookup returns CDR1 SGHNT and CDR2 YYREEE (reference sequence). V was trimmed by 0 bases and J by 1 base, leaving 10 bases between them. The length of the CDR3 is 15 residues. The CDR3 region has the DNA TGTGCCAGCAGCTTGGGGGAGGCCACGAACACTGAAGCTTTCTTT. Its protein product is CASSLGEATNTEAFF.